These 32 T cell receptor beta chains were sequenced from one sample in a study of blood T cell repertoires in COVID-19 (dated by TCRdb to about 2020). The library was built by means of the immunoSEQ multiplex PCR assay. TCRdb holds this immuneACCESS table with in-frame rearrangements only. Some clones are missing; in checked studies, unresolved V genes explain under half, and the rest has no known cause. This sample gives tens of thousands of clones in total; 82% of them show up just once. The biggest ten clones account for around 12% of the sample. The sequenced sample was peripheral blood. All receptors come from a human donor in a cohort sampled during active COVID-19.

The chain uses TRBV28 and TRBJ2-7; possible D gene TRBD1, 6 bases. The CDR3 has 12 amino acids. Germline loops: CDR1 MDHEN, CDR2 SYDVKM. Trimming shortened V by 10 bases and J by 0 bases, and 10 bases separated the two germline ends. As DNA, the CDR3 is TGTGCCAATCTCAGGGGCTCCTACGAGCAGTACTTC. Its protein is CANLRGSYEQYF.

CDR3 sequence (DNA): TGCGCCAGCACAGACTCGGGCACAGATACGCAGTATTTT. As protein: CASTDSGTDTQYF. The rearrangement joins TRBV10-2 to TRBJ2-3; no clear D gene. Germline V gene sequence: CDR1 WSHSY, CDR2 SAAADI. The CDR3 length is 13 residues. The V and J ends lost 7 bases and 1 base respectively, with 9 bases between them.

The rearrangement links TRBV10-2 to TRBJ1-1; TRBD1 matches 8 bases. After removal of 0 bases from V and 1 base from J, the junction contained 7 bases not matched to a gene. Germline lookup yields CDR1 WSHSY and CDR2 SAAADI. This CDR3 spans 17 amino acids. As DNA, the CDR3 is TGCGCCAGCAGTGAGTCTGAAGACAGGGGAGAGAACACTGAAGCTTTCTTT. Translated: CASSESEDRGENTEAFF.

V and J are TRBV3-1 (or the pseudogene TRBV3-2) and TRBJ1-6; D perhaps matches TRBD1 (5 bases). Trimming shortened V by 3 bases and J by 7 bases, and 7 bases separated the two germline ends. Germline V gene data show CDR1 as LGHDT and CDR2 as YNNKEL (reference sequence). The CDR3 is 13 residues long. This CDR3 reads CASSQGLNSPLHF. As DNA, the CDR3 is TGTGCCAGCAGCCAGGGGCTCAATTCACCCCTCCACTTT.

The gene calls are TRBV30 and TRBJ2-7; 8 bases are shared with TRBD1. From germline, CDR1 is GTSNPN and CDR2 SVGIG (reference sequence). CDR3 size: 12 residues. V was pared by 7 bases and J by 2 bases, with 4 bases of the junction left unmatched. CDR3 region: CASYRGTYEQYF. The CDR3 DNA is TGTGCCTCATACAGGGGGACCTACGAGCAGTACTTC.

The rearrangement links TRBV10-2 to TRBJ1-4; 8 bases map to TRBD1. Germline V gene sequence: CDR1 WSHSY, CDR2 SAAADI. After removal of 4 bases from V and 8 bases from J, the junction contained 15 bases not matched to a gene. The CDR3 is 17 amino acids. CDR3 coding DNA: TGCGCCAGCAGTGGTGGTCAGGGGGCGCGGGGTGGGGAAAAACTGTTTTTT. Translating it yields CASSGGQGARGGEKLFF.

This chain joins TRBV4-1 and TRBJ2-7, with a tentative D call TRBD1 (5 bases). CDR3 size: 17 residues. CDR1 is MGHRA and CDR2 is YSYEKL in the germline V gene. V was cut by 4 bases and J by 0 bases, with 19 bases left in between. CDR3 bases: TGCGCCAGCAGCCTTTCGGCAGGGTGTCCCCTCTCCTACGAGCAGTACGTC. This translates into CASSLSAGCPLSYEQYV.

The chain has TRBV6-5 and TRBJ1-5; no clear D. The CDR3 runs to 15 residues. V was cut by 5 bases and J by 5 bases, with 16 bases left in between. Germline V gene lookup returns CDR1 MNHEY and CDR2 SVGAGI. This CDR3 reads CASSREFTGDQPQHF. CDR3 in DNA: TGTGCCAGCAGTAGGGAGTTCACTGGGGATCAGCCCCAGCATTTT.

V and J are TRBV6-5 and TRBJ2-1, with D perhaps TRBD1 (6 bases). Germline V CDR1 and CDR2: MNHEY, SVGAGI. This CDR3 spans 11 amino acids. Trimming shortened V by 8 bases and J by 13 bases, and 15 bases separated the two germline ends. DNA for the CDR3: TGTGCCAGCCCACTTGGACAGCTACAGTTCTTC. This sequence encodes CASPLGQLQFF.

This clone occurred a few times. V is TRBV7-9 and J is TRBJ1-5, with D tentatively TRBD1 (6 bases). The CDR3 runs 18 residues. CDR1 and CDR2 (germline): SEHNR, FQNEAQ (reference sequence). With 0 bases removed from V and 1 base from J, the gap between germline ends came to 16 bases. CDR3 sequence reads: CASSLAGRGLASNQPQHF. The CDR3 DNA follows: TGTGCCAGCAGCTTAGCTGGTAGGGGGTTGGCGAGCAATCAGCCCCAGCATTTT.

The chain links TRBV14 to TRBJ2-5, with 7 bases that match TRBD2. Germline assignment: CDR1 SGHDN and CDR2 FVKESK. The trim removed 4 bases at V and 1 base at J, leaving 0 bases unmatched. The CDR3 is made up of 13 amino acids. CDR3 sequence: CASSRGGQETQYF. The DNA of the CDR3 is TGTGCCAGCAGCCGGGGGGGCCAAGAGACCCAGTACTTC.

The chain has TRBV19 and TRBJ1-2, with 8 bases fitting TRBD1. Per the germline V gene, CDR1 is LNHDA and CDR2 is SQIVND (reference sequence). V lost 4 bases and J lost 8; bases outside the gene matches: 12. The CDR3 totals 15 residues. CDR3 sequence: CASSTGTGQGLGYTF. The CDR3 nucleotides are TGTGCCAGTAGTACTGGGACTGGACAGGGCCTGGGCTACACCTTC.

CDR3 sequence reads: CASSQGYQNRIGATGELFF. Written as DNA, the CDR3 is TGTGCCAGCAGCCAAGGTTATCAAAACAGGATTGGGGCCACCGGGGAGCTGTTTTTT. The V gene is TRBV4-2, the J gene TRBJ2-2; D might be TRBD1 (5 bases). CDR3 size: 19 residues. The germline V and J ends were trimmed by 1 base and 4 bases, with 22 bases remaining between them. In germline, CDR1 is LGHNA, CDR2 YNFKEQ.

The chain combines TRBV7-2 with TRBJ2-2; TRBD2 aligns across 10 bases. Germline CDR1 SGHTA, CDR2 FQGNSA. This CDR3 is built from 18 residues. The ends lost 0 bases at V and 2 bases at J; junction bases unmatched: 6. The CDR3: CASSLAVSGGINTGELFF. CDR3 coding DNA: TGTGCCAGCAGCTTAGCGGTTAGCGGGGGGATTAACACCGGGGAGCTGTTTTTT.

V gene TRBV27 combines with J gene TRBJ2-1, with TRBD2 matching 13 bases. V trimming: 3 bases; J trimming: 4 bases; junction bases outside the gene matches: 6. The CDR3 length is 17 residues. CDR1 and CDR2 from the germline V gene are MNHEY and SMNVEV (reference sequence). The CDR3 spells CASSFLSTSGRYNEQFF. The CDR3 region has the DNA TGTGCCAGCAGTTTCCTCTCGACTAGCGGGAGGTACAATGAGCAGTTCTTC.

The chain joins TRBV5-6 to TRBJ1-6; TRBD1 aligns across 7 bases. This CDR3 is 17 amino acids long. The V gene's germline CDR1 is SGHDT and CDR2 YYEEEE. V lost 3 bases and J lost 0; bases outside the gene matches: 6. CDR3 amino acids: CASSSGQRSSYNSPLHF. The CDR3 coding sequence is TGTGCCAGCAGCTCGGGACAGCGGAGCTCCTATAATTCACCCCTCCACTTT.

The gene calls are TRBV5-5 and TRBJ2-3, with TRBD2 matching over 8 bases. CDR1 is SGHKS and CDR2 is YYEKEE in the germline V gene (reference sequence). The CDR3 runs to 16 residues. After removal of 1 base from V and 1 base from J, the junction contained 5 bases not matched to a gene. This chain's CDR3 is CASSLSVGGGTDTQYF. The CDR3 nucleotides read TGTGCCAGCAGCTTGTCAGTCGGGGGGGGCACAGATACGCAGTATTTT.

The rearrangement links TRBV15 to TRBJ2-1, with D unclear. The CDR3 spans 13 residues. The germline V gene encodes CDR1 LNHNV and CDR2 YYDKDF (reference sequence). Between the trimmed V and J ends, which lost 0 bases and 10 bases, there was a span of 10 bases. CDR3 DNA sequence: TGTGCCACCAGCAGAGATCTTGTTGAGGAGCAGTTCTTC. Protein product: CATSRDLVEEQFF. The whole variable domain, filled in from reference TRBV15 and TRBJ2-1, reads DAMVIQNPRYQVTQFGKPVTLSCSQTLNHNVMYWYQQKSSQAPKLLFHYYDKDFNNEADTPDNFQSRRPNTSFCFLDIRSPGLGDTAMYLCATSRDLVEEQFFGPGTRLTVL.

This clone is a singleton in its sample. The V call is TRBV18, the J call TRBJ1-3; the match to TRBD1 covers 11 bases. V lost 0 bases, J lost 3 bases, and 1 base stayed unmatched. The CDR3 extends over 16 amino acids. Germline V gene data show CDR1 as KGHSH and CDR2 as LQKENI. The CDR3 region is CASSPPDRGLGNTIYF. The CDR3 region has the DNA TGTGCCAGCTCACCACCGGACAGGGGGCTTGGAAACACCATATATTTT.

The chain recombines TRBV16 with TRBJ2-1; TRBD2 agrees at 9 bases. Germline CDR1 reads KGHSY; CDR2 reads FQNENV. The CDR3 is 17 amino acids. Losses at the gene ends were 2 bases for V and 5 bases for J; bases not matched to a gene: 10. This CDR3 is CASSQPWGLAIDNEQFF. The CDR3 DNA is TGTGCCAGCAGCCAACCCTGGGGACTAGCTATCGACAATGAGCAGTTCTTC.

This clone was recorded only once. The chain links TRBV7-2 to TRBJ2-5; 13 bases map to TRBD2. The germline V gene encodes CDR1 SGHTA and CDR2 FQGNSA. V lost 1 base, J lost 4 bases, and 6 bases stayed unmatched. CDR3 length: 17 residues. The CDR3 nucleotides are TGTGCCAGCAGCTTAGGGACTAGCGGGGGCAGAGGAGAGACCCAGTACTTC. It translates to CASSLGTSGGRGETQYF.

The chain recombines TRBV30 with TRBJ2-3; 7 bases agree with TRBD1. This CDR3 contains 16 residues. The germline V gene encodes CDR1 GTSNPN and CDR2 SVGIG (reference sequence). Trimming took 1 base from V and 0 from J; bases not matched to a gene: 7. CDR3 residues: CAWSDGTVSSTDTQYF. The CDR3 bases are TGTGCCTGGAGTGACGGGACAGTATCTAGCACAGATACGCAGTATTTT.

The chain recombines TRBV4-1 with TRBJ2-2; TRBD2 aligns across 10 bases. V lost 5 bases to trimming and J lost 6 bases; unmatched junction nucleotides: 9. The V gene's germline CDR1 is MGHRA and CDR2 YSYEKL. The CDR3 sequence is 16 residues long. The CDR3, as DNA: TGCGCCAGCAGCGATCTAGCGGGGGCTCGGGCCGGGGAGCTGTTTTTT. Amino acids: CASSDLAGARAGELFF.

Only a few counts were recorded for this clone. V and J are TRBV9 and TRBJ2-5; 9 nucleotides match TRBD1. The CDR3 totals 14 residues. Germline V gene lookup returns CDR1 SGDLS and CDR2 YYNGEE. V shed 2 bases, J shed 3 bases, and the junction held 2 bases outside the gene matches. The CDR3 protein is CASSVGTGKETQYF. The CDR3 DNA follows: TGTGCCAGCAGCGTGGGGACAGGGAAAGAGACCCAGTACTTC. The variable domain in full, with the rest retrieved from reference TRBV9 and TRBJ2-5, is DSGVTQTPKHLITATGQRVTLRCSPRSGDLSVYWYQQSLDQGLQFLIQYYNGEERAKGNILERFSAQQFPDLHSELNLSSLELGDSALYFCASSVGTGKETQYFGPGTRLLVL.

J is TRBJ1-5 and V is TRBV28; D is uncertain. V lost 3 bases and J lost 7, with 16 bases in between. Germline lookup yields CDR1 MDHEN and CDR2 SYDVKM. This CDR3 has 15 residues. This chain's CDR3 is CASSLVAPGKQPQHF. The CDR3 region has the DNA TGTGCCAGCAGTTTGGTCGCCCCGGGGAAACAGCCCCAGCATTTT.

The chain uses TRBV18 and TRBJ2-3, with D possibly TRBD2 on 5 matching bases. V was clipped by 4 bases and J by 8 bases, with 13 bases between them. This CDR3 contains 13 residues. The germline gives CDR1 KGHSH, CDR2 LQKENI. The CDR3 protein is CASSRGGPGTQYF. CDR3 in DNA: TGTGCCAGCTCACGCGGAGGCCCGGGTACGCAGTATTTT. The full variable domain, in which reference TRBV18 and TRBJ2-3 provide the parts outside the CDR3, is NAGVMQNPRHLVRRRGQEARLRCSPMKGHSHVYWYRQLPEEGLKFMVYLQKENIIDESGMPKERFSAEFPKEGPSILRIQQVVRGDSAAYFCASSRGGPGTQYFGPGTRLTVL.

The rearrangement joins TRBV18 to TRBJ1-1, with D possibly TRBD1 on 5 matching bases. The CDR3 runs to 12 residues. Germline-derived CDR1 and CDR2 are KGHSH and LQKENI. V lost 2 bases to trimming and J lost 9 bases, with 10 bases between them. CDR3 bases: TGTGCCAGCTCACCAGCCGGGACTAAAGCTTTCTTT. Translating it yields CASSPAGTKAFF.

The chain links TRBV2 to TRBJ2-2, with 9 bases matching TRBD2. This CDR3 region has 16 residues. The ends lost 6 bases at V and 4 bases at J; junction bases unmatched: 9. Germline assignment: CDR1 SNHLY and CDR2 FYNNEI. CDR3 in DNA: TGTGCCAGCAGAGGCCTAGCGGGGCTACTCACCGGGGAGCTGTTTTTT. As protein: CASRGLAGLLTGELFF.

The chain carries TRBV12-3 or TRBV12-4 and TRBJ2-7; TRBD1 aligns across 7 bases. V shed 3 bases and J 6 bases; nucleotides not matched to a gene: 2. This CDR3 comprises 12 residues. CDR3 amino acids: CASSLAGGEQYF. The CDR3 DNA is TGTGCCAGCAGTTTGGCAGGGGGCGAGCAGTACTTC.

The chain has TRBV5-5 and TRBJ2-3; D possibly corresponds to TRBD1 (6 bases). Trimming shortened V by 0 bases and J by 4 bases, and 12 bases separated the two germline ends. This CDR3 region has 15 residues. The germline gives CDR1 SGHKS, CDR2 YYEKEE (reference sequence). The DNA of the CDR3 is TGTGCCAGCAGCTTGGCGTGGGGGCGCTCAGATACGCAGTATTTT. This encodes CASSLAWGRSDTQYF.

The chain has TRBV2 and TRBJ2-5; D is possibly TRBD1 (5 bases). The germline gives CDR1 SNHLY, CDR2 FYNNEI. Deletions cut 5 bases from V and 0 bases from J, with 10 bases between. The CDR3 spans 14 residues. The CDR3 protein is CASSYRQNQETQYF. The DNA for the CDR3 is TGTGCCAGCAGTTATAGACAGAACCAAGAGACCCAGTACTTC.

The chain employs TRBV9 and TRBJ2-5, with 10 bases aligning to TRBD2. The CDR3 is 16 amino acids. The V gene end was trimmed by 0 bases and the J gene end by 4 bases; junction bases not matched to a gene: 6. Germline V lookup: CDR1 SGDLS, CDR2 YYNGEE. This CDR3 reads CASSVDVAGGPETQYF. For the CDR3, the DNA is TGTGCCAGCAGCGTAGATGTAGCGGGGGGCCCAGAGACCCAGTACTTC.